The next 16 T cell receptor beta chains were all read from a single sample in a study of blood T cell repertoires in COVID-19. The repertoire was sequenced with immunoSEQ multiplex PCR; TCRdb's copy has only in-frame clones and lacks some. The table includes hundreds of thousands of clones, about nine tenths detected once. Material: peripheral blood. These receptors came from a man between 60 and 75 years old who had recovered from COVID-19.

The chain recombines TRBV6-5 with TRBJ2-7; 9 nucleotides agree with TRBD2. Germline lookup yields CDR1 MNHEY and CDR2 SVGAGI. With V trimmed by 6 bases and J by 2 bases, 8 bases remained unmatched. CDR3 size: 15 residues. The CDR3 DNA follows: TGTGCCAGCAGCCGCGCGGGGGGGTCCACCTACGAGCAGTACTTC. As protein: CASSRAGGSTYEQYF.

The gene calls are TRBV7-2 and TRBJ1-5; the match to TRBD1 covers 10 bases. Trimming cost V 5 bases and J 6 bases; bases outside gene matches: 10. CDR3 length: 16 amino acids. The germline V gene encodes CDR1 SGHTA and CDR2 FQGNSA. The CDR3 DNA reads as TGTGCCAGCAGCCGGGGGGCCGACAGGGGGCGTCAGCCCCAGCATTTT. Residues: CASSRGADRGRQPQHF.

The chain employs TRBV24-1 and TRBJ1-5; a weak D match, TRBD1 (5 bases). In germline, CDR1 is KGHDR, CDR2 SFDVKD. Between the trimmed V and J ends, which lost 5 bases and 0 bases, there was a span of 13 bases. The CDR3 runs 16 residues. The CDR3 loop reads CATSGRGRGSNQPQHF. CDR3 in DNA: TGTGCCACCAGTGGGCGGGGGAGGGGTAGCAATCAGCCCCAGCATTTT.

V usage is TRBV28 and J usage is TRBJ1-2, with D unclear. The V and J ends lost 3 bases and 3 bases respectively, with 5 bases between them. Germline CDR1 reads MDHEN; CDR2 reads SYDVKM. The CDR3 is made up of 12 amino acids. The CDR3 sequence is CASSLKHYGYTF. The CDR3 DNA reads as TGTGCCAGCAGTTTGAAGCACTATGGCTACACCTTC.

The chain combines TRBV3-1 (or the pseudogene TRBV3-2) with TRBJ1-6, with unresolved D. Germline CDR1 and CDR2: LGHDT and YNNKEL (reference sequence). The CDR3 has 15 amino acids. V lost 4 bases to trimming and J lost 9 bases, with 16 bases between them. This CDR3 is CASSPPRPRGSPLHF. CDR3 in DNA: TGTGCCAGCAGCCCTCCGAGACCCCGAGGTTCACCCCTCCACTTT.

This sequence joins TRBV20-1 and TRBJ1-5; D not certain. Germline V gives CDR1 DFQATT, CDR2 SNEGSKA (reference sequence). The ends were cut back, 3 bases at V and 0 bases at J, with 9 bases in the middle. This CDR3 has 14 amino acids. CDR3 sequence: CSASGSGSNQPQHF. CDR3 in DNA: TGCAGTGCTAGTGGTTCAGGTAGCAATCAGCCCCAGCATTTT.

The genes are TRBV20-1 and TRBJ2-4, with D maybe TRBD2 (6 bases). Per germline, CDR1 DFQATT and CDR2 SNEGSKA (reference sequence). This CDR3 spans 17 amino acids. The ends were cut back, 5 bases at V and 0 bases at J, with 20 bases in the middle. This CDR3 is CSAGDLGLLGAKNIQYF. The CDR3 DNA reads TGCAGTGCTGGTGACCTGGGACTTCTCGGAGCCAAAAACATTCAGTACTTC.

This clone was picked up many times. The gene calls are TRBV30 and TRBJ1-2; 10 nucleotides match TRBD1. This CDR3 is built from 14 residues. CDR1 and CDR2 from the germline V gene are GTSNPN and SVGIG (reference sequence). The J segment lost 5 bases and the V segment lost 3 bases, leaving 6 bases of the junction unmatched. CDR3 in DNA: TGTGCCTGGAGGCTTGGGACAGGGGATTATGGCTACACCTTC. Translated, it gives CAWRLGTGDYGYTF.

The chain uses TRBV6-1 and TRBJ2-7; D might be TRBD2 (5 bases). V dropped 1 base and J dropped 6 bases, with 10 bases sitting between them. In germline, CDR1 is MNHNS, CDR2 SASEGT. This CDR3 region has 13 residues. The CDR3 DNA sequence: TGTGCCAGCAGTGAAGAGGTGGAGGTCGAGCAGTACGTC. This sequence encodes CASSEEVEVEQYV.

As for this clone: Additional DNA sequences in this sample encode the identical CDR3. The chain links TRBV5-1 to TRBJ1-2, with D perhaps matching TRBD1 (5 bases). The germline V gene encodes CDR1 SGHRS and CDR2 YFSETQ. V was pared by 0 bases and J by 4 bases, with 7 bases between. CDR3 length: 13 amino acids. CDR3 amino acids: CASSLEGVYGYTF. The CDR3 region has the DNA TGCGCCAGCAGCTTGGAAGGGGTCTATGGCTACACCTTC. Using reference TRBV5-1 and TRBJ1-2 for the parts outside the CDR3, the full variable domain is KAGVTQTPRYLIKTRGQQVTLSCSPISGHRSVSWYQQTPGQGLQFLFEYFSETQRNKGNFPGRFSGRQFSNSRSEMNVSTLELGDSALYLCASSLEGVYGYTFGSGTRLTVV.

V and J are TRBV4-1 and TRBJ1-5; 9 nucleotides align to TRBD1. Germline loops: CDR1 MGHRA, CDR2 YSYEKL. This CDR3 has 18 amino acids. J gave up 5 bases and V 0 bases, and 11 bases lay outside the gene matches. The CDR3 loop reads CASSQDHRGQGGHQPQHF. CDR3 coding DNA: TGCGCCAGCAGCCAAGATCACCGGGGACAGGGAGGACATCAGCCCCAGCATTTT.

About this clone: This sample also contains other DNA sequences that code for the same CDR3. V is TRBV30 and J is TRBJ1-6; 8 bases align to TRBD1. Germline trimming cut 3 bases from V and 9 bases from J; bases unmatched to any gene: 7. This CDR3 region has 14 residues. Germline CDR1 and CDR2: GTSNPN and SVGIG (reference sequence). The CDR3 spells CAWSPGQGASPLHF. The CDR3 DNA follows: TGTGCCTGGAGCCCCGGACAGGGCGCTTCACCCCTCCACTTT.

The CDR3 DNA sequence: TGCGCCAGCACTCGTAACGACAGGGCCGGGGCCAACGTCCTGACTTTC. Translating it yields CASTRNDRAGANVLTF. The chain has TRBV5-1 and TRBJ2-6; 7 bases line up with TRBD1. This CDR3 is 16 amino acids long. The germline CDR1 and CDR2 sequences are SGHRS and YFSETQ. With 6 bases clipped from V and 4 bases from J, the junction kept 10 bases outside the gene matches.

The CDR3 loop reads CAWRGLGGSEKLFF. CDR3 bases: TGTGCCTGGAGGGGATTAGGGGGAAGCGAAAAACTGTTTTTT. The rearrangement joins TRBV30 to TRBJ1-4, with D tentatively TRBD1 (6 bases). CDR1 is GTSNPN and CDR2 is SVGIG in the germline V gene (reference sequence). The CDR3 consists of 14 residues. Trimming removed 3 bases from V and 8 bases from J, with 16 bases in between.

V is TRBV19 and J is TRBJ2-2; 8 bases agree with TRBD2. The CDR3 covers 17 residues. The ends lost 5 bases at V and 5 bases at J; junction bases unmatched: 13. CDR1 and CDR2 (germline): LNHDA, SQIVND (reference sequence). The CDR3 loop is CASSAGSRGGRTGELFF. CDR3 in DNA: TGTGCCAGTAGTGCAGGCAGTCGGGGGGGCAGGACCGGGGAGCTGTTTTTT.

The rearrangement joins TRBV5-1 to TRBJ1-4; tentatively, D is TRBD1 (5 bases). The CDR3 spans 16 residues. Germline V gives CDR1 SGHRS, CDR2 YFSETQ. Trimming pared 4 bases from V and 5 bases from J, leaving 18 bases between. The CDR3 bases are TGCGCCAGCAGCGGAGGGCGTGTGCGGGGGAATGAAAAACTGTTTTTT. Translating gives CASSGGRVRGNEKLFF.